This TCR beta chain was captured by sequencing in a study of Ad26.COV2.S vaccination and SARS-CoV-2 variants (dated by TCRdb to about 2021). For context, the study as a whole: Vaccine-arm donors came from COV1001, a multicentre, randomized, double-blind, placebo-controlled phase I-IIa trial of Ad26.COV2.S in healthy adults. Trial participants were randomized into five groups of five, in which low-dose or high-dose Ad26.COV2.S was given once or twice, or placebo was given on both occasions. TCRbeta repertoire sequencing served as the tool for gauging how specific and how broad the SARS-CoV-2-reactive T cell receptors were following Ad26.COV2.S vaccination. Ad26.COV2.S was administered intramuscularly at 5 x 10^10 or 1 x 10^11 viral particles, either as a single shot or as two shots given 56 days apart. A total of roughly 30 samples were included in the TCR-sequenced set, comprising roughly 20 Ad26.COV2.S vaccine recipients, 5 placebo recipients and 8 SARS-CoV-2 convalescent individuals. Throughout the experiments and outcome assessment, investigators stayed blinded to trial group allocation.

Paper-wide results and their limitations: It was noted by the authors that total T cell responses may have been underestimated by the TCR breadth and depth analyses. After vaccination, spike-specific CD8+ and CD4+ T cell responses were reported to show substantial breadth. The study lacked the statistical power to compare responses across vaccine doses or regimens. Comparable non-spike TCR breadth was observed between vaccine and placebo recipients, consistent with only spike being contained in the vaccine. Spike-specific TCR breadth was higher in Ad26.COV2.S recipients than in placebo recipients (P = 0.0014).

According to the germline V gene (reference sequence), CDR1 reads DFQATT and CDR2 reads SNEGSKA. The CDR3 has 11 amino acids, counting the end cysteine and phenylalanine. Left in the record is the CDR3 DNA by itself, 33 bases read in frame from the first base. The immunoSEQ Assay was the method used to sequence TCRbeta CDR3 regions. After extraction, genomic DNA underwent amplification by bias-controlled multiplex PCR, followed by high-throughput sequencing. The authors' pipeline ran thus. To quantify the absolute abundance of each unique TCRbeta CDR3 region, sequences were collapsed and filtered. T cell fraction was estimated by normalizing TCRbeta template counts to usable DNA, which was measured by amplifying reference genes present in all nucleated cells. Repertoire TCRs were annotated as SARS-CoV-2-specific by exact matching of V gene, CDR3 amino acid sequence and J gene to a known reactive TCR set. The reference SARS-CoV-2 TCR set was obtained from MIRA and was filtered for enrichment in COVID-19-positive ImmuneCODE repertoires, whereby public or cross-reactive TCRs were removed. Using the MIRA antigens, annotated TCRs were further analysed by specific ORF or by position within an ORF. Breadth was defined as annotated unique rearrangements over total unique productive rearrangements; depth was the summed frequency of those rearrangements. TCR breadth was compared between groups using two-sided Wilcoxon rank-sum tests. The immuneACCESS repertoire file appears here via TCRdb, limited to in-frame rearrangements. These files lack a portion of the clones; in checked studies, under half of the deficit traces to unresolved V genes, and the cause of the others is not known. V and J calls plus clone size are reproduced from that table; the DNA served to infer D and trimming. The sample has around 380,000 clones on record, roughly nine tenths of them singletons. The ten largest clones take up 3% to 4.5% of the sample.

In the paper's terms, the treatment or condition label means: about 20 received Ad26.COV2.S at low or high dose, single or two shots; about five received placebo; per-sample allocation not given. Repertoires of vaccine and placebo recipients were sequenced from samples collected on day 63 after the first injection. Cohort 1b enrolled some 25 adults aged 18-55 years at a single site in Boston, USA, between 29 July and 7 August 2020. As a vaccine, Ad26.COV2.S was a replication-incompetent adenovirus type 26 vector that expressed a prefusion-stabilized SARS-CoV-2 spike protein derived from the original Wuhan strain. Worth noting for this clone: What this receptor recognizes is not known. The junction does not match germline at one end; this may be a read error.

The chain couples TRBV20-1 to TRBJ1-1; matching of 6 bases hints at TRBD1 as the D gene. The sequence was collected from a person aged 18-60 years who received the Ad26.COV2.S COVID-19 vaccine or a placebo. Sequencing was performed on peripheral blood, taken in a trial of Ad26.COV2.S vaccine versus placebo. The encoded CDR3 is CRGGGDTEAFF. The DNA sequence follows: TGTCGAGGGGGAGGGGACACTGAAGCTTTCTTT.